Listed below are T cell receptor beta chains from one sample, sequenced in a study of regulatory T cells in long-lasting Graves disease. Via MiXCR, TCRdb re-called the multiplex PCR reads, giving one row per CDR3 protein. This table holds 560,000 or so distinct CDR3 sequences, around 16% found once. The same sample was also used in a study of T cells in Graves' hyperthyroidism and ophthalmopathy.

This sample comprised peripheral blood mononuclear cells (PBMCs), obtained at new diagnosis, from a patient treated with antithyroid drugs. All receptors come from a man in his late teens or twenties with Graves disease. The CDR3 runs from the conserved cysteine through the conserved F or W. A D gene is named only where the DNA matches it firmly. Clone sizes are given selectively: once, few, many, or a class where the clone is expanded.

-	TRBV9	few	TRBJ1-1	CASSVGAGPNTEAFF	TGTGCCAGCAGCGTAGGGGCAGGACCGAACACTGAAGCTTTCTTT
-	TRBV7-9	few	TRBJ1-2	CASSLDSRVGYTF	TGTGCCAGCAGCTTAGATTCGCGGGTGGGCTACACCTTC
-	TRBV20-1	many	TRBJ2-3	CSAPHRTRGTDTQYF	TGCAGTGCTCCCCACCGGACTAGGGGGACCGATACGCAGTATTTT
-	TRBV28	many	TRBJ1-4	CASSYGQGFREKLFF	TGTGCCAGCAGTTACGGCCAAGGGTTCCGTGAAAAACTGTTTTTT
-	TRBV6-2/TRBV6-3	-	TRBJ2-3	CASSEVPSADTQYF	TGTGCCAGCAGTGAAGTGCCCAGCGCAGATACGCAGTATTTT
TRBD1	TRBV10-1	-	TRBJ1-1	CASSTTGVTEAFF	TGCGCCAGCAGCACAACAGGGGTCACTGAAGCTTTCTTT
TRBD1	TRBV7-3	-	TRBJ2-3	CASRRTGAGTDTQYF	TGTGCCAGCAGGAGAACAGGGGCGGGCACAGATACGCAGTATTTT
-	TRBV10-3	few	TRBJ1-4	CATGGGPATNEKLFF	TGTGCCACCGGGGGGGGCCCGGCAACTAATGAAAAACTGTTTTTT
TRBD1	TRBV20-1	many	TRBJ2-3	CSAQDRGASTDTQYF	TGCAGTGCTCAGGACAGGGGTGCTAGCACAGATACGCAGTATTTT
-	TRBV5-1	-	TRBJ1-2	CASSPAAGSSLYGYTF	TGCGCCAGCAGCCCTGCGGCAGGCTCCTCTCTATATGGCTACACCTTC
-	TRBV11-2	many	TRBJ2-7	CASSLSLGGEQYF	TGTGCCAGCAGCTTATCTCTCGGAGGCGAGCAGTACTTC
TRBD1	TRBV3-1	once	TRBJ1-4	CASSLGTAEKLFF	TGTGCCAGCAGCCTCGGGACAGCTGAAAAACTGTTTTTT
-	TRBV10-3	many	TRBJ2-5	CAISEERRETQYF	TGTGCCATCAGTGAAGAGCGCCGAGAGACCCAGTACTTC
-	TRBV3-1	many	TRBJ1-2	CASSSQTEFYGYTF	TGTGCCAGCAGCTCACAGACGGAATTCTATGGCTACACCTTC
-	TRBV7-3	-	TRBJ2-7	CASSRGGDGSYEQYF	TGTGCCAGCAGCCGCGGTGGGGACGGCTCCTACGAGCAGTACTTC
-	TRBV24-1	-	TRBJ1-2	CATSDGAGSGDGYTF	TGTGCCACCAGTGACGGGGCCGGCTCGGGGGATGGCTACACCTTC
TRBD1	TRBV29-1	many	TRBJ1-2	CSANPGGAGYGYTF	TGCAGCGCAAACCCAGGGGGCGCGGGCTATGGCTACACCTTC
-	TRBV30	many	TRBJ1-3	CAWTNSGNTIYF	TGTGCCTGGACGAACTCTGGAAACACCATATATTTT
-	TRBV10-2	-	TRBJ2-2	CASSPSSGELFF	TGCGCCAGCAGTCCCTCCTCCGGGGAGCTGTTTTTT
-	TRBV30	few	TRBJ1-2	CAFSPEYGYTF	TGTGCCTTTTCTCCTGAATATGGCTACACCTTC
-	TRBV11-2	many	TRBJ2-7	CASSLDWQTYEQYF	TGTGCCAGCAGCTTAGACTGGCAGACCTACGAGCAGTACTTC
-	TRBV5-1	many	TRBJ2-7	CASSLGGPPYEQYF	TGCGCCAGCAGCTTGGGGGGACCTCCCTACGAGCAGTACTTC
-	TRBV30	many	TRBJ1-2	CAWTTAYGYTF	TGTGCCTGGACGACAGCTTACGGCTACACCTTC
-	TRBV30	many	TRBJ1-1	CAWASQYTEAFF	TGTGCCTGGGCCTCCCAGTACACTGAAGCTTTCTTT
TRBD2	TRBV10-3	-	TRBJ2-7	CAISESTLSGRVGYEQYF	TGTGCCATCAGTGAGTCGACTCTAAGCGGGAGGGTCGGCTACGAGCAGTACTTC
-	TRBV10-2	-	TRBJ1-6	CASSEVGGSPEYNSPLHF	TGCGCCAGCAGTGAGGTCGGGGGATCCCCGGAATATAATTCACCCCTCCACTTT
TRBD2	TRBV29-1	-	TRBJ2-1	CSVVAPASGYNEQFF	TGCAGCGTTGTGGCCCCGGCTAGCGGCTACAATGAGCAGTTCTTC
-	TRBV5-1	few	TRBJ2-3	CASSFSGGLSTDTQYF	TGCGCCAGCAGCTTCTCGGGGGGCTTGAGCACAGATACGCAGTATTTT
TRBD1	TRBV4-1	-	TRBJ1-2	CASSQAPGQVFGYTF	TGCGCCAGCAGCCAAGCCCCGGGACAGGTTTTTGGCTACACCTTC
-	TRBV6-1	few	TRBJ2-7	CASRRAKGGGLSYEQYF	TGTGCCAGCAGGAGGGCCAAAGGGGGGGGCCTCTCCTACGAGCAGTACTTC
-	TRBV4-1	few	TRBJ1-4	CASSQPGGPAGEKLFF	TGCGCCAGCAGCCAACCCGGGGGCCCGGCGGGGGAAAAACTGTTTTTT
-	TRBV24-1	-	TRBJ2-1	CATSIRGADYNEQFF	TGTGCCACTTCTATCAGGGGAGCAGACTACAATGAGCAGTTCTTC
TRBD1	TRBV20-1	-	TRBJ1-1	CSARGTALNTEAFF	TGCAGTGCTAGGGGGACAGCTTTGAACACTGAAGCTTTCTTT
-	TRBV6-1	few	TRBJ2-3	CASSPTSSTDTQYF	TGTGCCAGCAGTCCTACTAGTAGCACAGATACGCAGTATTTT
-	TRBV6-1	-	TRBJ1-5	CASSTDRINQPQHF	TGTGCCAGCAGCACAGACAGGATCAATCAGCCCCAGCATTTT